This TCR beta chain comes out of a study of T cell responses to AZD1222 COVID-19 vaccine. Study findings and constraints: White British donors predominated, females outnumbered males, and clonal diversity was possibly underestimated. Baseline seropositivity occurred in only a handful of AZD1222 recipients. Vaccine-related CD4 TCRs covered spike, predominating at 160-218 and 743-854. Reportedly, nearly half of unique spike TCRs recognized epitopes outside B.1.351/B.1.1.7 mutations.

In the case of this clone: The antigen is unknown.

Trimming pared 3 bases from V and 7 bases from J, leaving 18 bases between. The CDR3 loop spans 15 amino acids. Per germline, CDR1 SNHLY and CDR2 FYNNEI. Using immunoSEQ multiplex PCR, the repertoire was profiled, and TCRdb retains in-frame clones only, with some absent. The table has under 200,000 clones, 90% seen once; the top ten hold approximately 1.5%. The sequenced sample was peripheral blood, obtained on day 0 of AZD1222 vaccination. This TCR was sampled from an adult in good health. J is TRBJ1-1 and V is TRBV2; no clear D gene. CDR3 nucleotide sequence: TGTGCCAGCAGTGAGAGATTGTTGGTGGAGGTTGAAGCTTTCTTT. This encodes CASSERLLVEVEAFF.